This passage covers 20 T cell receptor beta chains from one sample sequenced in a study of cytomegalovirus exposure and HLA in healthy donors. A multiplex PCR was run with 60 Vbeta primers and 13 Jbeta primers. TCRdb's table, derived via immunoSEQ multiplex PCR, lists solely in-frame clones and lacks some. The sample has 77,000 or so clones; around 79% are singletons. Input material: PBMCs. These receptors all come from a man between 35 and 55 years old in good health and CMV-seronegative.

The V and J genes are TRBV5-1 and TRBJ2-7; 10 bases agree with TRBD2. V was clipped by 2 bases and J by 6 bases; unmatched bases: 5. Germline CDR1 and CDR2: SGHRS and YFSETQ. The CDR3 covers 14 residues. The CDR3 sequence: CASSFLAGAGEQYF. The CDR3 nucleotides are TGCGCCAGCAGCTTTCTAGCGGGAGCAGGCGAGCAGTACTTC.

This chain connects TRBV27 to TRBJ2-1; TRBD1 is a possible D gene (5 bases). The V gene lost 4 bases and the J gene lost 5 bases, with 12 bases spanning the gap. CDR1 and CDR2 (germline): MNHEY, SMNVEV (reference sequence). This CDR3 has 14 residues. This CDR3 reads CASSWPGSNNEQFF. CDR3 sequence (DNA): TGTGCCAGCAGTTGGCCAGGGTCTAACAATGAGCAGTTCTTC.

V is TRBV19 and J is TRBJ1-5; weak D call: TRBD1 (6 bases). V lost 6 bases and J 1 base, leaving 16 bases between the germline ends. Germline values: CDR1 LNHDA, CDR2 SQIVND (reference sequence). This CDR3 is built from 16 residues. This CDR3 reads CASSDMGARSNQPQHF. CDR3 DNA sequence: TGTGCCAGTAGCGATATGGGGGCGAGGAGCAATCAGCCCCAGCATTTT.

This clone has only one observation. The V and J genes are TRBV6-4 and TRBJ2-3, with D possibly being TRBD2 (5 bases). Germline V gene lookup returns CDR1 MRHNA and CDR2 SNTAGT. CDR3 length: 14 residues. V was cut by 2 bases and J by 0 bases, with 6 bases left in between. The CDR3 loop reads CASSDRTSTDTQYF. The CDR3 DNA reads TGTGCCAGCAGTGACCGGACTAGCACAGATACGCAGTATTTT.

This clone was recorded a few times. The V call is TRBV5-1, the J call TRBJ2-2, with D hard to call. This CDR3 comprises 14 residues. V was trimmed by 1 base and J by 1 base, leaving 5 bases between them. Germline V gene sequence: CDR1 SGHRS, CDR2 YFSETQ. CDR3 protein: CASSLNRNTGELFF. CDR3 nucleotides: TGCGCCAGCAGCTTGAATAGGAACACCGGGGAGCTGTTTTTT.

This rearrangement joins TRBV9 to TRBJ2-2, with TRBD2 as a possible D gene (6 bases). The CDR3 is 18 residues long. V lost 0 bases and J 1 base, leaving 16 bases between the germline ends. Germline V gives CDR1 SGDLS, CDR2 YYNGEE. The CDR3: CASSVAAFGTLNTGELFF. DNA of the CDR3: TGTGCCAGCAGCGTAGCTGCATTCGGGACTCTGAACACCGGGGAGCTGTTTTTT. Full variable domain (rest looked up from reference TRBV9 and TRBJ2-2): DSGVTQTPKHLITATGQRVTLRCSPRSGDLSVYWYQQSLDQGLQFLIQYYNGEERAKGNILERFSAQQFPDLHSELNLSSLELGDSALYFCASSVAAFGTLNTGELFFGEGSRLTVL.

The chain joins TRBV19 to TRBJ1-5; D is uncertain. There are 15 residues in the CDR3. V was cut by 7 bases and J by 0 bases, with 13 bases left in between. Germline CDR1 is LNHDA and CDR2 is SQIVND (reference sequence). CDR3 in amino acids: CASIPSRGSNQPQHF. The CDR3 DNA follows: TGTGCCAGTATTCCATCCCGGGGTAGCAATCAGCCCCAGCATTTT.

This rearrangement joins TRBV9 to TRBJ1-1; a possible D gene is TRBD1 (5 bases). V lost 4 bases and J lost 1, with 11 bases in between. There are 14 residues in the CDR3. The germline V gene encodes CDR1 SGDLS and CDR2 YYNGEE. The CDR3 sequence is CASSILTENTEAFF. The DNA of the CDR3 is TGTGCCAGCAGCATACTGACAGAGAACACTGAAGCTTTCTTT.

This clone was recorded only once. V and J are TRBV29-1 and TRBJ2-7, with 11 bases matching TRBD1. Germline CDR1 SQVTM, CDR2 ANQGSEA. Trimming cost V 3 bases and J 3 bases; bases outside gene matches: 4. This CDR3 spans 14 amino acids. CDR3 residues: CSVDLGQGVYEQYF. The CDR3 DNA is TGCAGCGTTGACCTGGGACAGGGGGTCTACGAGCAGTACTTC.

The V call is TRBV19, the J call TRBJ1-2, with TRBD1 matching 7 bases. Germline CDR1 is LNHDA and CDR2 is SQIVND (reference sequence). The CDR3 has 13 residues. V lost 6 bases, J lost 4 bases, and 5 bases stayed unmatched. The CDR3 loop is CASSPQGFYGYTF. For the CDR3, the DNA is TGTGCCAGTAGCCCACAGGGGTTCTATGGCTACACCTTC.

This rearrangement joins TRBV11-2 to TRBJ1-4; no reliable D call. The V gene's germline CDR1 is SGHAT and CDR2 FQNNGV. V shed 4 bases and J shed 8 bases, with 17 bases lying between them. The CDR3 is 15 residues long. The CDR3 DNA follows: TGTGCCAGCAGCTCCCAAGAGGCAAGTCAGGAAAAACTGTTTTTT. This translates into CASSSQEASQEKLFF.

The chain couples TRBV7-9 to TRBJ2-1, with a tentative D call TRBD1 (6 bases). Germline V lookup: CDR1 SEHNR, CDR2 FQNEAQ (reference sequence). This CDR3 has 16 residues. Trimming took 0 bases from V and 2 from J, leaving 11 bases between them. The CDR3 DNA sequence: TGTGCCAGCAGCTTAGCTTCAGGGGTTCCCTACAATGAGCAGTTCTTC. The encoded protein is CASSLASGVPYNEQFF.

This clone was seen a handful of times. As DNA, the CDR3 is TGTGCCATCAGGAAGGACAGGGGAGGCTACGAGCAGTACTTC. It specifies CAIRKDRGGYEQYF. The chain employs TRBV10-3 and TRBJ2-7; TRBD1 aligns across 9 bases. Germline CDR1 and CDR2: ENHRY and SYGVKD. CDR3 length equals 14 residues. The trim removed 6 bases at V and 3 bases at J, leaving 6 bases unmatched.

This rearrangement joins TRBV2 to TRBJ2-1; TRBD1 might be the D (6 bases). Looked up from germline, CDR1 is SNHLY and CDR2 is FYNNEI. V gave up 8 bases and J gave up 10 bases, with 12 bases separating them. The length of the CDR3 is 11 residues. CDR3 amino acids: CASRLTGEQFF. The DNA for the CDR3 is TGTGCCAGCCGATTAACAGGGGAGCAGTTCTTC.

CDR3 in amino acids: CASSFRTPSNQPQHF. The CDR3 DNA follows: TGTGCCAGCAGTTTCAGGACACCCAGCAATCAGCCCCAGCATTTT. The chain is built from TRBV6-6 and TRBJ1-5; TRBD1 is a possible D gene (5 bases). V gave up 4 bases and J gave up 1 base, with 11 bases separating them. The CDR3 sequence is 15 residues long. Per the germline V gene, CDR1 is MNHNY and CDR2 is SVGAGI (reference sequence).

Regarding this clone: The junction departs from germline at one end; a sequencing error may be responsible. The chain recombines TRBV7-9 with TRBJ1-4, with D unclear. From germline, CDR1 is SEHNR and CDR2 FQNEAQ (reference sequence). The CDR3 is 11 amino acids. CDR3 loop: CSSSFGEKLFF. The CDR3 DNA sequence: TGTTCCAGCAGCTTTGGCGAAAAACTGTTTTTT.

The sample holds one count of this clone. The gene calls are TRBV9 and TRBJ2-7; perhaps TRBD2 as D (6 bases). Germline CDR1 is SGDLS and CDR2 is YYNGEE. The CDR3 runs 14 residues. Trimming shortened V by 4 bases and J by 6 bases, and 17 bases separated the two germline ends. CDR3 sequence (DNA): TGTGCCAGCAGCCTCGGGACTCTCGCGGGCGAGCAGTACTTC. It is translated as CASSLGTLAGEQYF. The variable domain in full, with the rest retrieved from reference TRBV9 and TRBJ2-7, is DSGVTQTPKHLITATGQRVTLRCSPRSGDLSVYWYQQSLDQGLQFLIQYYNGEERAKGNILERFSAQQFPDLHSELNLSSLELGDSALYFCASSLGTLAGEQYFGPGTRLTVT.

Remarks on this clone: Other DNA sequences in this specimen translate into the identical CDR3. The chain has TRBV5-5 and TRBJ1-1; 9 nucleotides align to TRBD1. V shed 4 bases and J 7 bases; nucleotides not matched to a gene: 5. Germline CDR1 reads SGHKS; CDR2 reads YYEKEE (reference sequence). The CDR3 is 13 residues long. The CDR3 nucleotides read TGTGCCAGCAGCAAGGGACAGGGCCGTGAAGCTTTCTTT. Translating gives CASSKGQGREAFF.

The CDR3 loop reads CASRLSGSSYNEQFF. The CDR3, as DNA: TGTGCCAGCAGACTCAGCGGGAGCTCCTACAATGAGCAGTTCTTC. This chain uses TRBV6-5 with TRBJ2-1, with 8 positions matching TRBD2. The V segment lost 6 bases and the J segment 0 bases; nucleotides outside the gene matches: 4. Germline-derived CDR1 and CDR2 are MNHEY and SVGAGI. The length of the CDR3 is 15 residues.

This chain joins TRBV11-2 and TRBJ2-1; maybe TRBD2 (6 bases). Germline CDR1 reads SGHAT; CDR2 reads FQNNGV. V was cut by 5 bases and J by 2 bases, with 13 bases left in between. The CDR3 is made up of 15 amino acids. CDR3: CASSISGEAYNEQFF. The CDR3 coding sequence is TGTGCCAGCAGCATTTCGGGAGAGGCCTACAATGAGCAGTTCTTC.